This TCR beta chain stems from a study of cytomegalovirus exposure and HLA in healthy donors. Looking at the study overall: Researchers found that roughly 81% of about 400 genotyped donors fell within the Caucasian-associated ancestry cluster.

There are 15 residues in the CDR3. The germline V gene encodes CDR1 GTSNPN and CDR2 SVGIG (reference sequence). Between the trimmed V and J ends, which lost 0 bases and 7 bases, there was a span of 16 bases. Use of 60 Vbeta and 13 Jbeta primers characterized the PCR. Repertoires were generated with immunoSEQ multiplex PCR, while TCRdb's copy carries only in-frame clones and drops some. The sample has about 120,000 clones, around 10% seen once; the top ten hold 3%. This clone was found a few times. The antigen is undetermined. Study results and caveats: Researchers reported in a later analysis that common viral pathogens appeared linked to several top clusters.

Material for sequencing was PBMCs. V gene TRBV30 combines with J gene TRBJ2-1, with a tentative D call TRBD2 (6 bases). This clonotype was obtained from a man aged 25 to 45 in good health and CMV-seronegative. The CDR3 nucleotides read TGTGCCTGGAGTGTTGGGGGAGAAGGGAGGAATGAGCAGTTCTTC. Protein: CAWSVGGEGRNEQFF.